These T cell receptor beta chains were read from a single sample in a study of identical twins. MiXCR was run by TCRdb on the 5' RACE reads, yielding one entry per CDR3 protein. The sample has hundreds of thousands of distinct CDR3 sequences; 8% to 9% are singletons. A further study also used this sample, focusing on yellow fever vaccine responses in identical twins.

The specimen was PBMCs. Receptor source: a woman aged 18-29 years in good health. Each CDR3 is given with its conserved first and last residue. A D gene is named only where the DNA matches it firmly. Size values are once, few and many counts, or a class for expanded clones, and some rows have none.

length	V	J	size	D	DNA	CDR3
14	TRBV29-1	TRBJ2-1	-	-	TGCAGCGTGATGGGACATTCCTCCTACAATGAGCAGTTCTTC	CSVMGHSSYNEQFF
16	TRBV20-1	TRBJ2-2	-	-	TGCAGTGCTTTGGGGGAGGACAGAATGAACACCGGGGAGCTGTTTTTT	CSALGEDRMNTGELFF
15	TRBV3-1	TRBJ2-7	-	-	TGTGCCAGCAGCCAAGATCCAGGCAGGGCCTACGAGCAGTACTTC	CASSQDPGRAYEQYF
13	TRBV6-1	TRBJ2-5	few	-	TGTGCCAGCAGCGAGAGTATGGGGGAGACCCAGTACTTC	CASSESMGETQYF
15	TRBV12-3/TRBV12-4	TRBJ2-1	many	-	TGTGCCAGCAGTTTAGCGACCCAGAGGTACAATGAGCAGTTCTTC	CASSLATQRYNEQFF
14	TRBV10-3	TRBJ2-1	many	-	TGTGCCACCCGACAGATCGAGCCGAACAATGAGCAGTTCTTC	CATRQIEPNNEQFF
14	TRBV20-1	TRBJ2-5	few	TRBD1	TGCAGTGCTAGAGATCCGGGACAGCAAGAGACCCAGTACTTC	CSARDPGQQETQYF
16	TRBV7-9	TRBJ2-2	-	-	TGTGCCAGCAGCCGGACACCTGCCCTGAACACCGGGGAGCTGTTTTTT	CASSRTPALNTGELFF
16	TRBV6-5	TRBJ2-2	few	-	TGTGCCAGCAGTTACGCTTGGACGGGTAACACCGGGGAGCTGTTTTTT	CASSYAWTGNTGELFF
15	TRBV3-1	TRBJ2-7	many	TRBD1	TGTGCCAGCAGCCACCCGGGACAGGGGGCGTTGGAGCAGTACTTC	CASSHPGQGALEQYF
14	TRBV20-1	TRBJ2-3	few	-	TGCAGTGCTAGAGGGGGGAAAGGGACAGATACGCAGTATTTT	CSARGGKGTDTQYF
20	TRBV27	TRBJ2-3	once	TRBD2	TGTGCCAGCAGTTCAAGGACTAGCGGACTACTAAGTACTAGCACAGATACGCAGTATTTT	CASSSRTSGLLSTSTDTQYF
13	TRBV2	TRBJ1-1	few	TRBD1	TGTGCCAGCAGTGGACAGGGACACACTGAAGCTTTCTTT	CASSGQGHTEAFF
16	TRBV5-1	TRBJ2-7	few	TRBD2	TGCGCCAGCAGCTTGTTTGGGACTACTAGCTCCTACGAGCAGTACTTC	CASSLFGTTSSYEQYF
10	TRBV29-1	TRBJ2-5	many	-	TGCAGCGTTGATCGGGAGACCCAGTACTTC	CSVDRETQYF
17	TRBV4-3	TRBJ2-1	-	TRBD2	TGCGCCAGCAGCCACTCTAATGGGGGACTAGCGGGAGGGGAGCAGTTCTTC	CASSHSNGGLAGGEQFF
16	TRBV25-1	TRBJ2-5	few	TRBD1	TGTGCCAGCAGAAAGGTTCGGGTAGGGGGCGGGGAGACCCAGTACTTC	CASRKVRVGGGETQYF
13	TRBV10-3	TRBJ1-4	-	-	TGTGCCATCAGTGTGCGGGCGCGGGAAAAACTGTTTTTT	CAISVRAREKLFF
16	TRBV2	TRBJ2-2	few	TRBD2	TGTGCCAGCAGTAATAGCGGGAGGCCGAACACCGGGGAGCTGTTTTTT	CASSNSGRPNTGELFF
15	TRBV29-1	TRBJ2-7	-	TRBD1	TGCAGCGTTGAGGGAACTTGGGACAGGTCCTACGAGCAGTACTTC	CSVEGTWDRSYEQYF
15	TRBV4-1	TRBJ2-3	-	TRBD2	TGCGCCAGCAGCCGACTAGCGGGAATTATGGGAGCGCAGTATTTT	CASSRLAGIMGAQYF
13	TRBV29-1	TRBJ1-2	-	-	TGCAGCGTTGAGCCAGTGGGGGGGCTCGGCTACACCTTC	CSVEPVGGLGYTF
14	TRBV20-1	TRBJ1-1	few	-	TGCAGTGCTAGAGATTTGGGGGGTCGTACTGAAGCTTTCTTT	CSARDLGGRTEAFF
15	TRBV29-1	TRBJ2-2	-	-	TGCAGCGTTGGCCGGGCCCCCGCGAACACCGGGGAGCTGTTTTTT	CSVGRAPANTGELFF
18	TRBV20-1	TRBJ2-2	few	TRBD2	TGCAGTGCTCCGCGGGCTAGCGGGGGGGCCTTGGGCACCGGGGAGCTGTTTTTT	CSAPRASGGALGTGELFF
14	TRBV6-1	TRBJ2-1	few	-	TGTGCCAGCGGGCTTGCGAGTACGATCAATGAGCAGTTCTTC	CASGLASTINEQFF
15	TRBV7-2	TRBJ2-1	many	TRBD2	TGTGCCAGCAGCTCCCCACTGGGGACTAGACTTGAGCAGTTCTTC	CASSSPLGTRLEQFF
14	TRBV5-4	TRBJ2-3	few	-	TGTGCCAGCAGAGGGACTTTCGGCACAGATACGCAGTATTTT	CASRGTFGTDTQYF
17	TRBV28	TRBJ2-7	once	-	TGTGCCAGCGGTTTTTTTTCCCGATTTACGACCAGCTCCGAGCAGTACTTC	CASGFFSRFTTSSEQYF
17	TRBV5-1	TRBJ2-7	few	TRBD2	TGCGCCAGCAGCTTGCCCACGCCCAGCGGGGGAGCCTACGAGCAGTACTTC	CASSLPTPSGGAYEQYF
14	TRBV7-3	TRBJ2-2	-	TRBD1	TGTGCCAGCCGGACAGGGGGATACACCGGGGAGCTGTTTTTT	CASRTGGYTGELFF
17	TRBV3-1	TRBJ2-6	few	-	TGTGCCAGCAGCCAAGATGCAGGGAGTTCTGGGGCCAACGTCCTGACTTTC	CASSQDAGSSGANVLTF
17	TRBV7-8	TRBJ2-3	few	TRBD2	TGTGCCAGCAGCTTAAGGCTAGCGGGGTCCAACACAGATACGCAGTATTTT	CASSLRLAGSNTDTQYF
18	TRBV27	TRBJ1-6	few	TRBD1	TGTGCCAGCAAAGGGGACAGGGGGGAGAGCTCCTATAATTCACCCCTCCACTTT	CASKGDRGESSYNSPLHF
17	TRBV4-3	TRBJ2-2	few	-	TGCGCCAGCAGCCAAGATCCCGGGATGGCTAACACCGGGGAGCTGTTTTTT	CASSQDPGMANTGELFF